This TCR beta chain was sequenced during a study of T cells in Graves' hyperthyroidism and ophthalmopathy. This clonotype was seen a handful of times. Germline values: CDR1 SGHAT, CDR2 FQNNGV. The ends were cut back, 6 bases at V and 0 bases at J, with 21 bases in the middle. The CDR3 extends over 19 amino acids. RNA transcripts yielded amplified TCR beta CDR3 regions. TCR CDR3 regions were first amplified by RT-PCR with HTBI primers. In TCRdb, the multiplex PCR reads were re-called with MiXCR into one record per CDR3 protein. The sample includes a few hundred thousand distinct CDR3 sequences, 15% to 19% seen only once; the top ten take less than 9.5%.

The chain uses TRBV11-2 and TRBJ2-6; D may correspond to TRBD1 or TRBD2 (5 bases each). This TCR was recovered from a woman under 40 with Graves' hyperthyroidism. Sequencing was performed on blood. CDR3 DNA: TGTGCCAGCAGAGTTGGGGGTGTAACACCCAACTCTGGGGCCAACGTCCTGACTTTC. Its translation: CASRVGGVTPNSGANVLTF.